The following is a T cell receptor beta chain sequence with its context. Its specificity is unknown. The sample comes from a study of shared clonotypes between healthy human individuals. The table came from immunoSEQ multiplex PCR; TCRdb's copy has only in-frame clones and leaves some out. The sample lists millions of clones; approximately 90% were seen once. Germline V gene lookup returns CDR1 SGHRS and CDR2 YFSETQ. Trimming pared 0 bases from V and 5 bases from J, leaving 11 bases between. This CDR3 spans 15 amino acids. Study results and caveats: Sampling used blood alone; tissue repertoires probably differ.

Sequencing was done on a sample of naive CD4+ T cells sorted from blood. Sample subset: CD45RA+ positively selected. The V call is TRBV5-1, the J call TRBJ2-2; the D is unclear. The TCR comes from a young man in good health. The CDR3 protein is CASSLGHSETGELFF. CDR3 nucleotide sequence: TGCGCCAGCAGCTTGGGACACAGCGAGACCGGGGAGCTGTTTTTT.